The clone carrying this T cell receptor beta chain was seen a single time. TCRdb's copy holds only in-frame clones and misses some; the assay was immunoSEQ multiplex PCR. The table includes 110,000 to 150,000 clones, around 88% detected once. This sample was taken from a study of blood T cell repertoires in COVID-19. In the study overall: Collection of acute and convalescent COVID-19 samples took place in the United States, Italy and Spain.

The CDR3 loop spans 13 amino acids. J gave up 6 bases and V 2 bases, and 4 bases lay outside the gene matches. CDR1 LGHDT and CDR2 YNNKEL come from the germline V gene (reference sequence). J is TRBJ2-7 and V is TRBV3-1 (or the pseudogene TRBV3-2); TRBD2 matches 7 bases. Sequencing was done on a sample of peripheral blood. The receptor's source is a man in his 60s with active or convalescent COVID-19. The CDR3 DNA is TGTGCCAGCAGCCAACTCGCGGGAGCCGAGCAGTACTTC. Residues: CASSQLAGAEQYF.